This T cell receptor beta chain was retrieved from a study of beta chain features in type 1 diabetes. Looking at the study overall: Age, gender and cell yields were similar between patients and healthy donors. Notes on the study in general: In comparison with healthy donors, patients had naive, central memory and Treg TCRB repertoires that appeared more similar. A pattern of fewer insertions and more deletions at VDJ junctions was seen in type 1 diabetes patients. All four CD4+ subsets from Type 1 diabetes patients carried moderately but significantly shorter TCRB CDR3s. Unsettled here was the matter of whether HLA type influences TCRB rearrangement.

For this clone: Antigen specificity is unknown.

Germline lookup yields CDR1 LNHDA and CDR2 SQIVND (reference sequence). V lost 7 bases and J lost 5; bases outside the gene matches: 4. The CDR3 is made up of 13 amino acids. Isolated RNA was reverse transcribed in full, so expressed TCRB transcripts were sequenced. Using immunoSEQ multiplex PCR, the repertoire was profiled, and TCRdb retains in-frame clones only, with some absent. The sample holds 160,000 or so clones, 7.5% to 9.5% seen once. What was sequenced was central memory CD4+ T cells from blood. This sequence was found in a young woman with type 1 diabetes. The V and J genes are TRBV19 and TRBJ2-2; 7 bases map to TRBD2. The CDR3 reads CASMGGRTGELFF. The CDR3 nucleotides are TGTGCCAGTATGGGGGGGAGGACCGGGGAGCTGTTTTTT.